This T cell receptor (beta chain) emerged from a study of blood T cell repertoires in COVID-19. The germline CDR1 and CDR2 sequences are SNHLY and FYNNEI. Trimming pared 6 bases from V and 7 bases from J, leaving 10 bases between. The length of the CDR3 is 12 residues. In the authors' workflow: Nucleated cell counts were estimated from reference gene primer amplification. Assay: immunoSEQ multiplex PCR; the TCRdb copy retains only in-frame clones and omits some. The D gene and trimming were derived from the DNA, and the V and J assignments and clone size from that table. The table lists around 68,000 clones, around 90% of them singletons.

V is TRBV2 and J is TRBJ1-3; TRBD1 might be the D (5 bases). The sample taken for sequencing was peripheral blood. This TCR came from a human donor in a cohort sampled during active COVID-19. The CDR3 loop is CASSADTNTIYF. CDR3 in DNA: TGTGCCAGCAGCGCGGACACGAACACCATATATTTT.